The next 14 T cell receptor beta chains were all read from a single sample in a study of Graves' ophthalmopathy and Graves' hyperthyroidism (dated by TCRdb to the late 2010s). TCRdb records Illumina HiSeq 2000 as the sequencer. For repertoire sequencing, the TCR beta CDR3 regions were amplified from RNA transcripts. The first round of RT-PCR was done with HTBI primers and the Qiagen OneStep RT-PCR kit, and was followed by a second round of multiplex PCR, then size selection and purification. TCRdb reran the public reads through fastp at Q25 and MiXCR, keeping productive beta chains. Here each entry gathers all rows of one CDR3 protein and keeps the most common genes and DNA. In this sample the table shows 500,000 to 600,000 distinct CDR3 sequences, about 35% of which occur a single time. Less than 4.5% of the sample is held by the ten biggest clonotypes. The sequenced sample was peripheral blood or thyroid tissue (not recorded which). The source is an adult man with Graves' hyperthyroidism.

This clonotype was observed a few times. This chain links TRBV3-1 with TRBJ1-1; D unresolved. The CDR3 extends over 14 amino acids. The germline CDR1 and CDR2 sequences are LGHDT and YNNKEL (reference sequence). Trimming left V 0 bases short and J 1 base short, with 6 bases between. The CDR3 region is CASSQEGENTEAFF. DNA of the CDR3: TGTGCCAGCAGCCAAGAAGGCGAGAACACTGAAGCTTTCTTT.

As concerns this clonotype: Compared with germline, one end of the junction differs, possibly owing to a read error. V gene TRBV5-1 combines with J gene TRBJ1-6; D may be TRBD1 (6 bases). CDR1 SGHRS and CDR2 YFSETQ come from the germline V gene. The CDR3 runs 17 residues. CDR3 sequence: CASSLQGPSSYNSLLHF. Written as DNA, the CDR3 is TGCGCCAGCAGCTTACAGGGACCGAGCTCCTATAATTCACTCCTCCACTTT.

A note on this clonotype: Being one base from a much bigger clone, this may be a read error. The chain links TRBV2 to TRBJ1-1; D not certain. This CDR3 spans 14 amino acids. Germline assignment: CDR1 SNHLY and CDR2 FYNNEI. The CDR3 loop is CASGEAGGSTEAFF. CDR3 bases: TGTGCCAGCGGTGAAGCAGGAGGATCCACTGAAGCTTTCTTT.

This clonotype was picked up one time. Being one base from a much bigger clone, this may be a read error. The chain joins TRBV7-9 to TRBJ1-6; no firm D call. The CDR3 extends over 15 amino acids. Germline assignment: CDR1 SEHNR and CDR2 FQNEAQ (reference sequence). V shed 3 bases and J shed 5 bases, with 11 bases lying between them. This CDR3 is CASSFSDGNNSPLHF. The CDR3 DNA reads TGTGCCAGCAGCTTTAGTGACGGAAATAATTCACCCCTCCACTTT.

Ten or more counts support this clonotype. The chain is built from TRBV15 and TRBJ2-5, with 13 nucleotides matching TRBD2. The CDR3 contains 16 residues. Trimming at V came to 1 base and at J to 5 bases, leaving 4 bases not matched to a gene. CDR1 and CDR2 (germline): LNHNV, YYDKDF (reference sequence). This CDR3 is CATSRVGTSGTETQYF. DNA for the CDR3: TGTGCCACCAGCAGAGTAGGGACTAGCGGGACCGAGACCCAGTACTTC.

As for this clonotype: The CDR3 ends on some other residue instead of the conserved phenylalanine or tryptophan, so this is likely a read error. It is unclear where the CDR3 begins or ends on the DNA, so no DNA is shown, and the CDR3 is as TCRdb lists it. This sequence joins TRBV2 and TRBJ2-2. Inclusive of both ends, the CDR3 amounts to 15 amino acids. Per germline, CDR1 SNHLY and CDR2 FYNNEI. The CDR3 is CASRARLSNTGELVL.

Concerning this clonotype: A much larger clone differs from this one at a single base, so this may be a read error. This rearrangement joins TRBV7-9 to TRBJ2-5; TRBD2 is a possible D gene (7 bases). The CDR3 contains 16 residues. In germline, CDR1 is SEHNR, CDR2 FQNEAQ (reference sequence). With 1 base removed from V and 4 bases from J, the gap between germline ends came to 16 bases. The CDR3 nucleotides are TGTGCCAGCAGCTTAGGGGGCGGGGGCTCCCGAGAGACCCAGTACTTC. Amino acids: CASSLGGGGSRETQYF.

This clonotype has only a few counts. V and J are TRBV7-9 and TRBJ2-3; D remains ambiguous. This CDR3 contains 16 residues. Germline lookup yields CDR1 SEHNR and CDR2 FQNEAQ (reference sequence). Trimming removed 3 bases at V and 7 bases at J, with 20 bases between. For the CDR3, the DNA is TGTGCCAGCAGCTTGGTAGGCCGGGCGCGGTCACATACGCAGTATTTT. This gives the protein CASSLVGRARSHTQYF.

This chain uses TRBV10-3 with TRBJ2-7; 14 bases fit TRBD2. The germline V gene has CDR1 ENHRY and CDR2 SYGVKD. The CDR3 has 16 amino acids. The V gene end was trimmed by 6 bases and the J gene end by 0 bases; junction bases not matched to a gene: 4. The CDR3 reads CAIRTGTSGSSYEQYF. CDR3 nucleotides: TGTGCCATCAGGACCGGGACTAGCGGGAGCTCCTACGAGCAGTACTTC.

This clonotype was seen many times. J is TRBJ2-5 and V is TRBV15; no firm D call. The germline CDR1 and CDR2 sequences are LNHNV and YYDKDF (reference sequence). Trimming pared 4 bases from V and 0 bases from J, leaving 3 bases between. CDR3 size: 12 residues. This chain's CDR3 is CATSTYQETQYF. Here the CDR3 DNA reads TGTGCCACCAGCACGTACCAAGAGACCCAGTACTTC.

This chain connects TRBV7-9 to TRBJ2-7; the D gene is possibly TRBD1 (7 bases). The V end lost 5 bases, the J end lost 3 bases, and 35 bases lay between the germline ends. Germline-derived CDR1 and CDR2 are SEHNR and FQNEAQ (reference sequence). The CDR3 consists of 21 residues. CDR3 coding DNA: TGTGCCAGCAGCCCCACGAGGGGGGCCTTTCGTCAGGGGGTACCGGACTACGAGCAGTACTTC. It encodes CASSPTRGAFRQGVPDYEQYF. Filled out from reference TRBV7-9 and TRBJ2-7, the complete variable domain reads DTGVSQNPRHKITKRGQNVTFRCDPISEHNRLYWYRQTLGQGPEFLTYFQNEAQLEKSRLLSDRFSAERPKGSFSTLEIQRTEQGDSAMYLCASSPTRGAFRQGVPDYEQYFGPGTRLTVT.

The sample holds many counts of this clonotype. The V call is TRBV7-2, the J call TRBJ1-1, with D perhaps matching TRBD1 (5 bases). Trimming pared 7 bases from V and 4 bases from J, leaving 13 bases between. The CDR3 has 13 amino acids. The germline V gene encodes CDR1 SGHTA and CDR2 FQGNSA. CDR3 protein: CASILSRATEAFF. The CDR3 DNA sequence: TGTGCCAGCATCCTCTCCAGGGCCACTGAAGCTTTCTTT.

The chain uses TRBV14 and TRBJ2-7; D uncertain. Germline V CDR1 and CDR2: SGHDN, FVKESK. CDR3 length: 13 amino acids. V gave up 0 bases and J gave up 2 bases, with 5 bases separating them. CDR3 DNA sequence: TGTGCCAGCAGCCAAGAGAGACCCTACGAGCAGTACTTC. Translation: CASSQERPYEQYF.

This clonotype was picked up many times. The V gene is TRBV6-5, the J gene TRBJ1-3, with TRBD1 as a possible D gene (5 bases). The CDR3 runs 14 residues. V lost 7 bases and J lost 0, with 10 bases in between. CDR1 is MNHEY, CDR2 SVGAGI, per germline. In DNA, the CDR3 is TGTGCCAGCATCCGCGACAGCTCTGGAAACACCATATATTTT. Translated, it gives CASIRDSSGNTIYF.